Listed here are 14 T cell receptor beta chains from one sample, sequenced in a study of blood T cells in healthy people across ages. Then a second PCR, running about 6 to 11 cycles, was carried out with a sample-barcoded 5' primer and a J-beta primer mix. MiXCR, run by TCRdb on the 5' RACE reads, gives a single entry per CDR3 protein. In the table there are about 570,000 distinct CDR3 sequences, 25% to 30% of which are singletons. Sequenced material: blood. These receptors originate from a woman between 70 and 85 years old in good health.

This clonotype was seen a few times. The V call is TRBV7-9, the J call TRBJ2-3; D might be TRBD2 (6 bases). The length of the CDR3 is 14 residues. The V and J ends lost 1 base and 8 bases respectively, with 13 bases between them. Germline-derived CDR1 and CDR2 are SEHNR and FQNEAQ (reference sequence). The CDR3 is CASSLGDSVGTQYF. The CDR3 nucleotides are TGTGCCAGCAGCTTAGGGGACTCGGTCGGTACGCAGTATTTT.

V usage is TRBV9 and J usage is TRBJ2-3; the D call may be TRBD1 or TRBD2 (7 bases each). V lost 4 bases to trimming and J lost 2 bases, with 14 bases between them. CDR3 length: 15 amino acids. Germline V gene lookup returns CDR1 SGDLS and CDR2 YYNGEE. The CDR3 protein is CASSFRGGNTDTQYF. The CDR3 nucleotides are TGTGCCAGCAGCTTCAGGGGGGGTAACACAGATACGCAGTATTTT.

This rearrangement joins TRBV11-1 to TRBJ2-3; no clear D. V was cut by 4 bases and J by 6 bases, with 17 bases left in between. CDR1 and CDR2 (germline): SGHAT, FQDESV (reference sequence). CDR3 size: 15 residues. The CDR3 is CASSSRTEPADTQYF. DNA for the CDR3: TGTGCCAGCAGCTCCAGGACGGAGCCAGCGGATACGCAGTATTTT.

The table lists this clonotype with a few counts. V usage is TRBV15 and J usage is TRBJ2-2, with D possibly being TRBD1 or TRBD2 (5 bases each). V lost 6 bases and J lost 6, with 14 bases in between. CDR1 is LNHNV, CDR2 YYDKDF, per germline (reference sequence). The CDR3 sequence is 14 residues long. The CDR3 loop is CATSPGSLAGELFF. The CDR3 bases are TGTGCCACCAGTCCAGGGAGTTTAGCCGGGGAGCTGTTTTTT.

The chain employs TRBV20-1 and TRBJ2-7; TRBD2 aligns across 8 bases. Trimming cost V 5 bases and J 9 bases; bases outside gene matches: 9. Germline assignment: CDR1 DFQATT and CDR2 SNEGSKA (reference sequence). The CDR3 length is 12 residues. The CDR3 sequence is CSASSGGAPQYF. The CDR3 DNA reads TGCAGTGCTTCTTCCGGGGGGGCCCCGCAGTACTTC.

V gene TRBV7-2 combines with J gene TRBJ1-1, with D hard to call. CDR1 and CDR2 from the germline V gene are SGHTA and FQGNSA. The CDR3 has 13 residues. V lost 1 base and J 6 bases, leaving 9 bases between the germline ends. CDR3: CASSLDDVAEAFF. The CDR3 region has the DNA TGTGCCAGCAGCTTAGATGATGTTGCTGAAGCTTTCTTT.

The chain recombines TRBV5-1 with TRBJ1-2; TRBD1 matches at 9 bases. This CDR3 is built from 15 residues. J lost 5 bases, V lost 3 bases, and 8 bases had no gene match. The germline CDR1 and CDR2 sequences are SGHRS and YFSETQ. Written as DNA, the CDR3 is TGCGCCAGCAGCTCAGGGACAGGGAGTAGTTATGGCTACACCTTC. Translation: CASSSGTGSSYGYTF.

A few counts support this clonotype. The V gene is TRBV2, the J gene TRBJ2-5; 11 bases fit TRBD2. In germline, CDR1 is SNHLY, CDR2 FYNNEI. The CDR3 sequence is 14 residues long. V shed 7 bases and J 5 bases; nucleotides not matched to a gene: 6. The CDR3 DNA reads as TGTGCCAGCACCCCGGGACTAGCGGTGGAGACCCAGTACTTC. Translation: CASTPGLAVETQYF.

The CDR3 DNA is TGTGCCAGCAGCTCAACAATCTACAATGAGCAGTTCTTC. It encodes CASSSTIYNEQFF. J is TRBJ2-1 and V is TRBV11-3, with D uncertain. V lost 4 bases, J lost 3 bases, and 7 bases lay in between. In germline, CDR1 is SGHNT, CDR2 YENEEA. The CDR3 covers 13 residues.

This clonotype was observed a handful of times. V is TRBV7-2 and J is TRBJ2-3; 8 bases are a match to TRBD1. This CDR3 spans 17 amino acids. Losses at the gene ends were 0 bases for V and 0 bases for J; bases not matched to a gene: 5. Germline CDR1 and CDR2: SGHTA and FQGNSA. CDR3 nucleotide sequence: TGTGCCAGCAGCTTAGCCCCAGGGACAGGAAGCACAGATACGCAGTATTTT. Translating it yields CASSLAPGTGSTDTQYF. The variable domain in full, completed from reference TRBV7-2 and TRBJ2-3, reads GAGVSQSPSNKVTEKGKDVELRCDPISGHTALYWYRQSLGQGLEFLIYFQGNSAPDKSGLPSDRFSAERTGGSVSTLTIQRTQQEDSAVYLCASSLAPGTGSTDTQYFGPGTRLTVL.

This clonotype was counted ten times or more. CDR3 residues: CSAREPGQTTQETQYF. In DNA form, the CDR3 reads TGCAGTGCTAGAGAACCGGGGCAGACGACTCAAGAGACCCAGTACTTC. The V gene is TRBV20-1, the J gene TRBJ2-5, with D possibly being TRBD1 or TRBD2 (5 bases each). The CDR3 extends over 16 amino acids. Germline CDR1 reads DFQATT; CDR2 reads SNEGSKA (reference sequence). V was shortened by 0 bases and J by 2 bases, with 16 bases between the two germline ends.

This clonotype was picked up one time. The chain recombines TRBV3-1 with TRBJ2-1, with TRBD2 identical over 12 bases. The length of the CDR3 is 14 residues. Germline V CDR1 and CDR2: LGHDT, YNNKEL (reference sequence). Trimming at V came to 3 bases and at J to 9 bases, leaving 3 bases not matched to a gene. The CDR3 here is CASSQRLAGVEQFF. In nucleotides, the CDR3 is TGTGCCAGCAGCCAGAGACTAGCGGGGGTTGAGCAGTTCTTC.

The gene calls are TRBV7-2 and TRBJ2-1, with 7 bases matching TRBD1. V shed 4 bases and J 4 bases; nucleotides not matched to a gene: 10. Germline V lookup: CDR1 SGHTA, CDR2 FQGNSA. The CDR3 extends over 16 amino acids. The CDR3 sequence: CASSSSTGTEYNEQFF. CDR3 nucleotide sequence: TGTGCCAGCAGCTCCTCAACCGGGACAGAGTACAATGAGCAGTTCTTC.

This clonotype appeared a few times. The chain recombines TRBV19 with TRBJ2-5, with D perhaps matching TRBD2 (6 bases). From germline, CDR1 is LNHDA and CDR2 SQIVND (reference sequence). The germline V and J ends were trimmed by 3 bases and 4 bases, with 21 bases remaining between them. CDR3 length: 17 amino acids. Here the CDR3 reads CASSISVGLGGLETQYF. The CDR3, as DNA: TGTGCCAGTAGTATTTCGGTAGGCCTCGGGGGACTAGAGACCCAGTACTTC.